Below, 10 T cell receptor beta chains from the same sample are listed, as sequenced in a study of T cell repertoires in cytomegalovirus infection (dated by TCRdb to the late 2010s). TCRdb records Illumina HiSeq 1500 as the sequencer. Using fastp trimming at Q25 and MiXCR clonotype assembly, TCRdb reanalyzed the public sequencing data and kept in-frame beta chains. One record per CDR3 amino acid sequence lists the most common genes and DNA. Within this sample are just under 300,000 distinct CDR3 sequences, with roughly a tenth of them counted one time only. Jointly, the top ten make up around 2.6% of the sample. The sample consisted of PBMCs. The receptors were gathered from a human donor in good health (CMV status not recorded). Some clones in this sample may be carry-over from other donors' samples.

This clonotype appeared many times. CDR3 coding DNA: TGTGCCAGCAGCGGGACAGTGAGCAATCAGCCCCAGCATTTT. Its protein is CASSGTVSNQPQHF. The chain is built from TRBV5-6 and TRBJ1-5; TRBD1 matches 7 bases. With V trimmed by 4 bases and J by 1 base, 2 bases remained unmatched. Germline V lookup: CDR1 SGHDT, CDR2 YYEEEE. This CDR3 has 14 residues.

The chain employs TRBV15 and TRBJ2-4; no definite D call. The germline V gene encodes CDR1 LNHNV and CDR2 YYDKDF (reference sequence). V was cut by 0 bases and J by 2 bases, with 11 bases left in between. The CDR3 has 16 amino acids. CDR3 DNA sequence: TGTGCCACCAGCAGAGATTACAGCGCCCCCAAAAACATTCAGTACTTC. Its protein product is CATSRDYSAPKNIQYF. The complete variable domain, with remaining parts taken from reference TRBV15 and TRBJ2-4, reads DAMVIQNPRYQVTQFGKPVTLSCSQTLNHNVMYWYQQKSSQAPKLLFHYYDKDFNNEADTPDNFQSRRPNTSFCFLDIRSPGLGDTAMYLCATSRDYSAPKNIQYFGAGTRLSVL.

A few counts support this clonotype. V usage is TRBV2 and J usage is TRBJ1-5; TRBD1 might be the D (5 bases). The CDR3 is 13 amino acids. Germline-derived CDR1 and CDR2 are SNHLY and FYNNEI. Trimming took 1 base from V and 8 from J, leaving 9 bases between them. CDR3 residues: CASSEEGGEPQHF. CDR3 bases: TGTGCCAGCAGTGAAGAGGGAGGGGAGCCCCAGCATTTT.

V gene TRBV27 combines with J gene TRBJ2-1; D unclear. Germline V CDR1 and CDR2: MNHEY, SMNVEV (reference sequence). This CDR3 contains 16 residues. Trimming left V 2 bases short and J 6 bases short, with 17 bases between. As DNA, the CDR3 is TGTGCCAGCAGTTTACCGACCAGCCTGGGATTCAATGAGCAGTTCTTC. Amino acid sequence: CASSLPTSLGFNEQFF.

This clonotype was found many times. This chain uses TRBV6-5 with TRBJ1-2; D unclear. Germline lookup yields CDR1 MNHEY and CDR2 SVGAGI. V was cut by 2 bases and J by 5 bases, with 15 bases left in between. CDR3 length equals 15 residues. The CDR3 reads CASSYAGEEIYGYTF. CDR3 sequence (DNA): TGTGCCAGCAGTTACGCTGGGGAAGAGATTTATGGCTACACCTTC.

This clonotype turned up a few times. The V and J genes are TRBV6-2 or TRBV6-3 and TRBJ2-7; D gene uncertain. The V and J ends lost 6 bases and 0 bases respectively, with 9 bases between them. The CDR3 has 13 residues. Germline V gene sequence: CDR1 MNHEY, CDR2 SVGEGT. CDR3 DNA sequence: TGTGCCAGCAGCCCGACGAGCTCCTACGAGCAGTACGTC. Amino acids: CASSPTSSYEQYV.

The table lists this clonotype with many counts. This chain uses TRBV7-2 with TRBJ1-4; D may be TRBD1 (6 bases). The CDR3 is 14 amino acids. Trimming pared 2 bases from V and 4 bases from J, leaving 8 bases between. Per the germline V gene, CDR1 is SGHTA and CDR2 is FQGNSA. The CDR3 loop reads CASSLTGLNEKLFF. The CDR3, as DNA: TGTGCCAGCAGCTTAACAGGGCTTAATGAAAAACTGTTTTTT.

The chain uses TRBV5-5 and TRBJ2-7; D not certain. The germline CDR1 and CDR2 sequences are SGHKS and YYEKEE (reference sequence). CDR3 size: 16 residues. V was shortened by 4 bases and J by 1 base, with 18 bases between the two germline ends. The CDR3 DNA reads TGTGCCAGCAGCGAATCAGAATCTGCGTTTTCCTACGAGCAGTACTTC. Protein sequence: CASSESESAFSYEQYF.

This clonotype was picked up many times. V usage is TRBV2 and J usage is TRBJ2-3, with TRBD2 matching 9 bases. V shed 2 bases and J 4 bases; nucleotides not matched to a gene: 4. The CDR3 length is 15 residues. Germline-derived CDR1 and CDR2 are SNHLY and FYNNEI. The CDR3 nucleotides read TGTGCCAGCAGTGAACTAGCGGGGCGGCCAGATACGCAGTATTTT. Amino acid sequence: CASSELAGRPDTQYF.

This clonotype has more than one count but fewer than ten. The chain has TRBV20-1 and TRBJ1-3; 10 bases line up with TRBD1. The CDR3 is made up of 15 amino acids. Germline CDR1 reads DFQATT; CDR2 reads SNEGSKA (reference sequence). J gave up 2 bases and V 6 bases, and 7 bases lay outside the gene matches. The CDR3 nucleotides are TGCAGTGCCCAGCCCGGGACAGGGGCTGGAAACACCATATATTTT. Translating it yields CSAQPGTGAGNTIYF.